This T cell receptor (beta chain) was observed in a study of beta chain features in type 1 diabetes. Expressed TCRB transcripts were sequenced after all isolated RNA was converted to cDNA. Data came from immunoSEQ multiplex PCR; TCRdb stores just in-frame clones and leaves some out. The sample shows roughly 300,000 clones, roughly a tenth of them seen only once. With respect to this clone: The target antigen is unknown.

Broader study findings: People with Type 1 diabetes carried modestly yet significantly shorter TCRB CDR3s in all four CD4+ subsets.

Via the markers CD45RO/CCR7/CD25/CD127/CD95/CD27, stem cell-like memory, regulatory, central memory and naive CD4+ cells were sorted. The receptor was isolated from a man aged 30 to 45 with type 1 diabetes. The sequencing input was central memory CD4+ T cells from blood.

CDR3: CASRAGDEAFF. CDR3 coding DNA: TGCGCCAGCAGGGCGGGGGATGAAGCTTTCTTT. This chain joins TRBV5-1 and TRBJ1-1, with TRBD1 as a possible D gene (5 bases). CDR1 SGHRS and CDR2 YFSETQ come from the germline V gene. The germline V and J ends were trimmed by 5 bases and 7 bases, with 9 bases remaining between them. The CDR3 is made up of 11 amino acids.